Listed below are T cell receptor beta chains from one sample, sequenced in a study of Ad26.COV2.S vaccination and SARS-CoV-2 variants. Method: immunoSEQ multiplex PCR; TCRdb's copy keeps in-frame clones and lacks some. The table lists a few hundred thousand clones, 89% of them singletons. Specimen: peripheral blood, collected in a trial of Ad26.COV2.S vaccine versus placebo. Receptors originate from a person aged 18 to 59 who received the Ad26.COV2.S COVID-19 vaccine or a placebo. Each CDR3 is given with its conserved first and last residue. A D gene is named only where the DNA matches it firmly. Size is omitted from some rows. Given values are once, few, many or a class for expanded clones.

DNA: TGCGCCAGCGTAGGGGACAGACCCGAAAAACTGTTTTTT; CDR3: CASVGDRPEKLFF; D: TRBD1; V: TRBV4-1; size: NA; J: TRBJ1-4
DNA: TGTGCCAGCAGCGGCGCTAGCGGGAGGGCCGGCGAGCAGTACTTC; CDR3: CASSGASGRAGEQYF; D: TRBD2; V: TRBV5-4; size: NA; J: TRBJ2-7
DNA: TGTGCCAGCAGCTCCGGGACTAGCGTTTACAATGAGCAGTTCTTC; CDR3: CASSSGTSVYNEQFF; D: TRBD2; V: TRBV2; size: NA; J: TRBJ2-1
DNA: TGTGCCAGCAGTCACCTGGGACAGGGGGAAGAGACCCAGTACTTC; CDR3: CASSHLGQGEETQYF; D: TRBD1; V: TRBV27; size: NA; J: TRBJ2-5
DNA: TGTGCCAGTAGTATAGTCCAGGGGTGGGACTATGGCTACACCTTC; CDR3: CASSIVQGWDYGYTF; D: NA; V: TRBV19; size: once; J: TRBJ1-2
DNA: TGTGCCACCAGTGATAGGACTAGCGGCACAGATACGCAGTATTTT; CDR3: CATSDRTSGTDTQYF; D: TRBD2; V: TRBV24-1; size: NA; J: TRBJ2-3
DNA: TGTGCCAGCAGATACATCCGCGGGGCAGATACACAGTATTTT; CDR3: CASRYIRGADTQYF; D: NA; V: TRBV11-2; size: NA; J: TRBJ2-3
DNA: TGTGCCAGCAGCGACAGGGGAGAGGAGACCCAGTACTTC; CDR3: CASSDRGEETQYF; D: TRBD1; V: TRBV9; size: NA; J: TRBJ2-5
DNA: TGTGCCAGCAGCTTAGATCCCCCTACGGGTGTTACGGGGAACACTGAAGCTTTCTTT; CDR3: CASSLDPPTGVTGNTEAFF; D: NA; V: TRBV11-3; size: NA; J: TRBJ1-1
DNA: TGTGCCAGCAGCCGGGGGACAGGGGTCCCCGAGCAGTACTTC; CDR3: CASSRGTGVPEQYF; D: TRBD1; V: TRBV5-4; size: NA; J: TRBJ2-7
DNA: TGCGCCAGCGGAACGGGACTAGCGGGAGAAGATGAGCAGTTCTTC; CDR3: CASGTGLAGEDEQFF; D: TRBD2; V: TRBV5-1; size: NA; J: TRBJ2-1
DNA: TGTGCCAGCAGACTCGGGCCGAACTATGGCTACACCTTC; CDR3: CASRLGPNYGYTF; D: NA; V: TRBV2; size: NA; J: TRBJ1-2
DNA: TGTGCCAGTAATGATCTGCTAGCGGGAGGCGAGCAGTACTTC; CDR3: CASNDLLAGGEQYF; D: TRBD2; V: TRBV19; size: NA; J: TRBJ2-7
DNA: TGTGCCAGCAGTTTATGGGCGGAGGCTCTCTACGAGCAGTACTTC; CDR3: CASSLWAEALYEQYF; D: NA; V: TRBV28; size: once; J: TRBJ2-7
DNA: TGTGCCAGCAGCGCCCTAGTGACCTACGAGCAGTACTTC; CDR3: CASSALVTYEQYF; D: NA; V: TRBV3-1/TRBV3-2; size: NA; J: TRBJ2-7
DNA: TGCGCCAGCAGCACCGGACAGAATTCGAACACCGGGGAGCTGTTTTTT; CDR3: CASSTGQNSNTGELFF; D: NA; V: TRBV5-1; size: NA; J: TRBJ2-2
DNA: TGTGCCAGCAGTTCGGGACAGGTCTATAATTCACCCCTCCACTTT; CDR3: CASSSGQVYNSPLHF; D: TRBD1; V: TRBV28; size: NA; J: TRBJ1-6
DNA: TGCAGCGTTGCCCGGGGCTCAACAGATACGCAGTATTTT; CDR3: CSVARGSTDTQYF; D: NA; V: TRBV29-1; size: NA; J: TRBJ2-3
DNA: TGTGCCAGCAGGATAATAGGGCGGGAATCGGGCGAGCAGTACTTC; CDR3: CASRIIGRESGEQYF; D: NA; V: TRBV28; size: few; J: TRBJ2-7
DNA: TGTGCCAGCAGCTTAACTAGGACCGGGGAGCTGTTTTTT; CDR3: CASSLTRTGELFF; D: NA; V: TRBV11-3; size: few; J: TRBJ2-2
DNA: TGTGCCAGCAGCTTAACAGGGGGTGGTTACGAGCAGTACTTC; CDR3: CASSLTGGGYEQYF; D: TRBD1; V: TRBV5-6; size: few; J: TRBJ2-7
DNA: TGTGCCAGCTCACCGCGGTTCGGGGGCTCTGGGGCCAACGTCCTGACTTTC; CDR3: CASSPRFGGSGANVLTF; D: NA; V: TRBV18; size: NA; J: TRBJ2-6
DNA: TGTGCCAGCAGTCCGACGCCCTACAATGAGCAGTTCTTC; CDR3: CASSPTPYNEQFF; D: NA; V: TRBV7-9; size: few; J: TRBJ2-1
DNA: TGTGCCACCTCGGGAAGGGAAGGGGAAGGCTACACCTTC; CDR3: CATSGREGEGYTF; D: NA; V: TRBV15; size: NA; J: TRBJ1-2
DNA: TGTGCCATCCGGTCGGGAGCGGGGGAAGATACGCAGTATTTT; CDR3: CAIRSGAGEDTQYF; D: TRBD2; V: TRBV10-3; size: NA; J: TRBJ2-3
DNA: TGCGCCAGCAGCCAACAGACCCGGGACAGTGGCTACACCTTC; CDR3: CASSQQTRDSGYTF; D: TRBD1; V: TRBV4-1; size: NA; J: TRBJ1-2
DNA: TGTGCCAGCAGGTACGGTGGACAGGGAAACAATGAGCAGTTCTTC; CDR3: CASRYGGQGNNEQFF; D: TRBD1; V: TRBV6-2/TRBV6-3; size: NA; J: TRBJ2-1
DNA: TGTGCCAGCAGCTTACTACCCGGGACAGATAGTCCGTTCTCAGGGTACGAGCAGTACTTC; CDR3: CASSLLPGTDSPFSGYEQYF; D: TRBD1; V: TRBV7-6; size: NA; J: TRBJ2-7
DNA: TGTGCCAGCAGCCCAATAGTCGACAGTGACACCGGGGAGCTGTTTTTT; CDR3: CASSPIVDSDTGELFF; D: NA; V: TRBV14; size: NA; J: TRBJ2-2